These 13 T cell receptor beta chains share one sample of origin, sequenced in a study of T cell responses to AZD1222 COVID-19 vaccine. Measured with immunoSEQ multiplex PCR; TCRdb has only the in-frame clones, and not every one. The sample consists of over 100,000 clones, around 84% of them appearing once. The sequencing used peripheral blood, collected on day 0 of AZD1222 vaccination. The receptors derive from an adult in good health.

The chain joins TRBV3-1 (or the pseudogene TRBV3-2) to TRBJ1-5; D possibly corresponds to TRBD1 (6 bases). The CDR3 loop spans 13 amino acids. Germline V lookup: CDR1 LGHDT, CDR2 YNNKEL (reference sequence). V shed 3 bases and J shed 7 bases, with 10 bases lying between them. The CDR3 bases are TGTGCCAGCAGCCAGGTCACAGGGCAGCCCCAGCATTTT. Amino acids: CASSQVTGQPQHF.

The rearrangement uses TRBV2 and TRBJ1-5; a possible D gene is TRBD1 (5 bases). V gave up 2 bases and J gave up 7 bases, with 12 bases separating them. The germline CDR1 and CDR2 sequences are SNHLY and FYNNEI. CDR3 length: 14 amino acids. CDR3 coding DNA: TGTGCCAGCAGTGAACGGAGGGGTTGGCAGCCCCAGCATTTT. Translating it yields CASSERRGWQPQHF.

In this sample, this clone turned up once. The chain links TRBV7-9 to TRBJ2-6; D gene ambiguous. This CDR3 region has 14 residues. Germline lookup yields CDR1 SEHNR and CDR2 FQNEAQ (reference sequence). Between the trimmed V and J ends, which lost 5 bases and 4 bases, there was a span of 9 bases. The CDR3 reads CASSAQTGANVLTF. In DNA form, the CDR3 reads TGTGCCAGCAGCGCCCAAACAGGGGCCAACGTCCTGACTTTC. The full variable domain, its missing parts supplied by reference TRBV7-9 and TRBJ2-6, is DTGVSQNPRHKITKRGQNVTFRCDPISEHNRLYWYRQTLGQGPEFLTYFQNEAQLEKSRLLSDRFSAERPKGSFSTLEIQRTEQGDSAMYLCASSAQTGANVLTFGAGSRLTVL.

The chain links TRBV21-1 to TRBJ1-4; the table calls TRBD1, which could not be checked here. TRBV21-1 represents a pseudogene. The CDR3 runs to 15 residues. The CDR3 spells CASSKWGHNGEKLFF. The CDR3 DNA follows: TGTGCCAGCAGCAAATGGGGCCATAACGGTGAAAAACTGTTTTTT.

The rearrangement uses TRBV5-1 and TRBJ2-3; TRBD1 matches 8 bases. Germline CDR1 reads SGHRS; CDR2 reads YFSETQ. V shed 4 bases, J shed 3 bases, and the junction held 7 bases outside the gene matches. The CDR3 sequence is 15 residues long. CDR3 residues: CASSPRTGWTDTQYF. DNA for the CDR3: TGCGCCAGCAGCCCTCGGACAGGGTGGACAGATACGCAGTATTTT. Looking up the rest from reference TRBV5-1 and TRBJ2-3 gives the full variable domain: KAGVTQTPRYLIKTRGQQVTLSCSPISGHRSVSWYQQTPGQGLQFLFEYFSETQRNKGNFPGRFSGRQFSNSRSEMNVSTLELGDSALYLCASSPRTGWTDTQYFGPGTRLTVL.

The rearrangement joins TRBV3-1 (or the pseudogene TRBV3-2) to TRBJ2-6; no reliable D call. Trimming pared 1 base from V and 2 bases from J, leaving 6 bases between. CDR3 length: 15 amino acids. Germline-derived CDR1 and CDR2 are LGHDT and YNNKEL (reference sequence). The CDR3 region is CASSQVGAGANVLTF. In nucleotides, the CDR3 is TGTGCCAGCAGCCAAGTTGGGGCTGGGGCCAACGTCCTGACTTTC.

The chain is built from TRBV7-2 and TRBJ1-1; D may be TRBD1 (5 bases). Germline assignment: CDR1 SGHTA and CDR2 FQGNSA. This CDR3 is 17 amino acids long. The V end lost 5 bases, the J end lost 3 bases, and 22 bases lay between the germline ends. In nucleotides, the CDR3 is TGTGCCAGCAGCCCAGACCGGGACCCCCGGCGGGACACTGAAGCTTTCTTT. Translation: CASSPDRDPRRDTEAFF.

This clone was seen only once. This rearrangement joins TRBV9 to TRBJ1-3, with 7 bases aligning to TRBD1. V trimming: 4 bases; J trimming: 3 bases; junction bases outside the gene matches: 7. This CDR3 comprises 15 residues. Germline V lookup: CDR1 SGDLS, CDR2 YYNGEE. The CDR3 nucleotides are TGTGCCAGCAGCCCCCACAGGGGACTTGGAAACACCATATATTTT. It yields the protein CASSPHRGLGNTIYF.

V usage is TRBV19 and J usage is TRBJ2-3, with D possibly TRBD1 on 6 matching bases. Germline V gene data show CDR1 as LNHDA and CDR2 as SQIVND (reference sequence). Trimming cost V 7 bases and J 1 base, with 18 bases left between them. This CDR3 has 16 amino acids. The CDR3 DNA is TGTGCCAGTAAATCGAGGGGGTATAGGGGCACAGATACGCAGTATTTT. Translating it yields CASKSRGYRGTDTQYF. Full variable domain (missing parts from reference TRBV19 and TRBJ2-3): DGGITQSPKYLFRKEGQNVTLSCEQNLNHDAMYWYRQDPGQGLRLIYYSQIVNDFQKGDIAEGYSVSREKKESFPLTVTSAQKNPTAFYLCASKSRGYRGTDTQYFGPGTRLTVL.

V gene TRBV5-4 combines with J gene TRBJ2-7; TRBD1 matches 10 bases. This CDR3 is built from 15 residues. Germline V gene data show CDR1 as SGHNT and CDR2 as YYREEE (reference sequence). The V gene end was trimmed by 4 bases and the J gene end by 3 bases; junction bases not matched to a gene: 7. The CDR3: CASSRGGQGIYEQYF. The CDR3 nucleotides are TGTGCCAGCAGCCGCGGGGGACAGGGGATCTACGAGCAGTACTTC.

The V call is TRBV7-8, the J call TRBJ2-1; 12 nucleotides align to TRBD2. J was trimmed by 5 bases and V by 5 bases; bases with no gene match: 10. The CDR3 consists of 17 residues. In germline, CDR1 is SGHVS, CDR2 FQNEAQ. The CDR3 region is CASSPTGLAGSNNEQFF. The CDR3 DNA reads TGTGCCAGCAGCCCAACAGGACTAGCGGGGAGTAACAATGAGCAGTTCTTC.

V usage is TRBV7-2 and J usage is TRBJ1-5; D is unresolved. CDR3 length: 16 amino acids. Germline V gene data show CDR1 as SGHTA and CDR2 as FQGNSA. V lost 0 bases and J lost 0, with 9 bases in between. This CDR3 is CASSLAGSHSNQPQHF. CDR3 DNA: TGTGCCAGCAGCTTAGCAGGCAGCCATAGCAATCAGCCCCAGCATTTT.

The table lists this clone with a few counts. This chain connects TRBV10-3 to TRBJ2-1; possible D gene TRBD1, 7 bases. V lost 0 bases to trimming and J lost 9 bases, with 9 bases between them. Germline V gene lookup returns CDR1 ENHRY and CDR2 SYGVKD. The length of the CDR3 is 13 residues. Here the CDR3 reads CAISESQGGEQFF. Written as DNA, the CDR3 is TGTGCCATCAGTGAGTCGCAGGGGGGTGAGCAGTTCTTC.